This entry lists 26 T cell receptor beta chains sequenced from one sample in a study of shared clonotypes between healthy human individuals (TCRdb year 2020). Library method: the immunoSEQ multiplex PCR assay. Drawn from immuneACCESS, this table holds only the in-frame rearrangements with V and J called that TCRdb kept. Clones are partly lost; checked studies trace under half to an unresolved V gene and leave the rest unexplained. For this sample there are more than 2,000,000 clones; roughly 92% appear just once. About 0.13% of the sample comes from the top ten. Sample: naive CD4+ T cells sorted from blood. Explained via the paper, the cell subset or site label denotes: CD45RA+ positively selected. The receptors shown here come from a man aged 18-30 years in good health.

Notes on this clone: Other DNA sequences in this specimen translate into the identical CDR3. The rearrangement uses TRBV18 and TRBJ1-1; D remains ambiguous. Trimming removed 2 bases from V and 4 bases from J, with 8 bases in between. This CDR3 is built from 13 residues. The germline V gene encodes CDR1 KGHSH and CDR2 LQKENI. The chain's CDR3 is CASSPGLGTEAFF. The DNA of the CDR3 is TGTGCCAGCTCACCAGGATTGGGCACTGAAGCTTTCTTT.

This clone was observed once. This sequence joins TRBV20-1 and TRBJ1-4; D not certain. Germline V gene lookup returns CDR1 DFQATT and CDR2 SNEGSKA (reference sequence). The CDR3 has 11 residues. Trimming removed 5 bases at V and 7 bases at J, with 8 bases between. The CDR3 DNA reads TGCAGTGCTGAGGCAGGTGAAAAACTGTTTTTT. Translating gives CSAEAGEKLFF.

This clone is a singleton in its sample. In nucleotides, the CDR3 is TGTGCCATCAGCCCTGACAGGTCCCCCGGGGAGCTGTTTTTT. This encodes CAISPDRSPGELFF. The gene calls are TRBV10-3 and TRBJ2-2; D perhaps matches TRBD1 (6 bases). V gave up 6 bases and J gave up 6 bases, with 14 bases separating them. Germline V lookup: CDR1 ENHRY, CDR2 SYGVKD. The CDR3 is 14 residues long.

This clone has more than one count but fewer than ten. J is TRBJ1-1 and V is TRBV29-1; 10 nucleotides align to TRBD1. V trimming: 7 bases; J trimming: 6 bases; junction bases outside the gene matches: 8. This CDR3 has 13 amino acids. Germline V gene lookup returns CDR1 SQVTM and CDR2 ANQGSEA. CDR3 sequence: CSGQWDRGSEAFF. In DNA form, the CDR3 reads TGCAGCGGTCAATGGGACAGGGGATCTGAAGCTTTCTTT.

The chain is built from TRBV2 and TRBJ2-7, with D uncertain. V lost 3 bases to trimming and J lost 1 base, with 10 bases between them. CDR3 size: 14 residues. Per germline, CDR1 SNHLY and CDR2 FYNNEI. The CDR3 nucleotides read TGTGCCAGCAGTGATGTTAGAGGTTCCTACGAGCAGTACTTC. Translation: CASSDVRGSYEQYF.

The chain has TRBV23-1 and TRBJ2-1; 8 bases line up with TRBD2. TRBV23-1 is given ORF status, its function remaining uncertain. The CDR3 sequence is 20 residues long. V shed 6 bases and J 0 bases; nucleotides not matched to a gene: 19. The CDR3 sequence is CASSPGGVAGPISSYNEQFF. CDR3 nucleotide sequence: TGCGCCAGCAGCCCCGGTGGGGTAGCGGGGCCTATTAGCTCCTACAATGAGCAGTTCTTC.

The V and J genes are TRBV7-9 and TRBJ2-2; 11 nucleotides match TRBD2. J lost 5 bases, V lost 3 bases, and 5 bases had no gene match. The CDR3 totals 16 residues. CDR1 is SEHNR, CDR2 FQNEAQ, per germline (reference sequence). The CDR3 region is CASSFMTSGNTGELFF. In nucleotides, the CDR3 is TGTGCCAGCAGCTTCATGACTAGCGGGAATACCGGGGAGCTGTTTTTT.

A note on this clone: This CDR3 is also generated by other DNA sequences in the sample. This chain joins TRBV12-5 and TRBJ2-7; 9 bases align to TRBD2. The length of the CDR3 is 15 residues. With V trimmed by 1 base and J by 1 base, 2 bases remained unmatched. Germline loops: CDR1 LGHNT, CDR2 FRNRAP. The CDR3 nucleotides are TGTGCTAGTGGTTTGGGTAGCGGGGGTTCCTACGAGCAGTACTTC. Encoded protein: CASGLGSGGSYEQYF. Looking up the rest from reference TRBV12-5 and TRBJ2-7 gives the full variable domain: DARVTQTPRHKVTEMGQEVTMRCQPILGHNTVFWYRQTMMQGLELLAYFRNRAPLDDSGMPKDRFSAEMPDATLATLKIQPSEPRDSAVYFCASGLGSGGSYEQYFGPGTRLTVT.

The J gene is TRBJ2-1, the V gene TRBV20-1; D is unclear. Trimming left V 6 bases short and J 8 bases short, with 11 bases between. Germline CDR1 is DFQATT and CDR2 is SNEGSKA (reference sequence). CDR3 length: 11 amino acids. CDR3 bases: TGCAGTGCCCCGTTCCAGTATGAGCAGTTCTTC. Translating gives CSAPFQYEQFF.

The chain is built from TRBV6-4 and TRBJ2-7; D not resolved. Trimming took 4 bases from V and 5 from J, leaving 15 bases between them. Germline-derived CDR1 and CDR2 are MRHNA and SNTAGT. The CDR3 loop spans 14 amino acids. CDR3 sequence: CASSVSPGTDEQYF. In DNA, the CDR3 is TGTGCCAGCAGTGTGTCGCCAGGAACGGACGAGCAGTACTTC.

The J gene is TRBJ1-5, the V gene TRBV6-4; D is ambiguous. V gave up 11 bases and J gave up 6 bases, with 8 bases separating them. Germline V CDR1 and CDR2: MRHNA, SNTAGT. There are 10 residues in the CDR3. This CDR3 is CAGPGQPQHF. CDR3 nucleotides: TGTGCCGGACCAGGTCAGCCCCAGCATTTT.

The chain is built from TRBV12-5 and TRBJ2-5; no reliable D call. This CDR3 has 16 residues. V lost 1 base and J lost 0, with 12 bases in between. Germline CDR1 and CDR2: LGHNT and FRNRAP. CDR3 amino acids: CASGLDQHWYQETQYF. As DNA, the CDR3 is TGTGCTAGTGGTTTGGACCAACACTGGTACCAAGAGACCCAGTACTTC.

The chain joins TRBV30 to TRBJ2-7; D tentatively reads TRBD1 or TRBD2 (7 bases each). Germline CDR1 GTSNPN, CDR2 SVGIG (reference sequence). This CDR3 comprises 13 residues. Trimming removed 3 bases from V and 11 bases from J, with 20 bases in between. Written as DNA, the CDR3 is TGTGCCTGGAGCAATCTAGAGGGGGCGGGGGAGTACTTC. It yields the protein CAWSNLEGAGEYF.

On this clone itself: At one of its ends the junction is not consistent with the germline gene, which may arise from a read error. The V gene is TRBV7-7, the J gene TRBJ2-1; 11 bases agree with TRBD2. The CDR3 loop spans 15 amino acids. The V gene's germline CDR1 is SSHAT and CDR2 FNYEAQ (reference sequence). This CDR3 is CASSLVAGGINEQFF. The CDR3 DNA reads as TGTGCTAGCAGCTTAGTAGCGGGAGGGATTAATGAGCAGTTCTTC. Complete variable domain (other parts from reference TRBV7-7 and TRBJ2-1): GAGVSQSPRYKVTKRGQDVTLRCDPISSHATLYWYQQALGQGPEFLTYFNYEAQPDKSGLPSDRFSAERPEGSISTLTIQRTEQRDSAMYRCASSLVAGGINEQFFGPGTRLTVL.

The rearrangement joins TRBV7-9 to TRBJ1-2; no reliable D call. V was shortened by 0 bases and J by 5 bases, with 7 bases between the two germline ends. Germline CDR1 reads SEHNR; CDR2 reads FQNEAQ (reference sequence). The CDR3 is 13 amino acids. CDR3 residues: CASSLAGKYGYTF. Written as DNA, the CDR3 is TGTGCCAGCAGCTTAGCAGGGAAGTATGGCTACACCTTC.

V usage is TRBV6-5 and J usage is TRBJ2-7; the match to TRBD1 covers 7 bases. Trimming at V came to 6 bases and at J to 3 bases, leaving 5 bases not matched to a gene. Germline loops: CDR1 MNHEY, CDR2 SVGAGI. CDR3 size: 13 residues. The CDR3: CASRRGQLYEQYF. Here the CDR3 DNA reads TGTGCCAGCAGACGGGGACAGCTCTACGAGCAGTACTTC.

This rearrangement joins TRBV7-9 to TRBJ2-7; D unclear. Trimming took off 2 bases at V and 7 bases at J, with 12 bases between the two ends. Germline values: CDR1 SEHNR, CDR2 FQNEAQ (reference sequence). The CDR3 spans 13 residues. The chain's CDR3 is CASSLQVVGEQYF. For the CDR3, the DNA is TGTGCCAGCAGCTTACAGGTAGTCGGGGAGCAGTACTTC.

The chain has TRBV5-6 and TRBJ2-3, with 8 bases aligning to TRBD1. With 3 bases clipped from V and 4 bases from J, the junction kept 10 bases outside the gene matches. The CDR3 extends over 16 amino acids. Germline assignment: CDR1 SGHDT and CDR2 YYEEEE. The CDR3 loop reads CASSSLGAGGSDTQYF. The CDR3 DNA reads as TGTGCCAGCAGCTCTTTAGGGGCAGGGGGCTCAGATACGCAGTATTTT.

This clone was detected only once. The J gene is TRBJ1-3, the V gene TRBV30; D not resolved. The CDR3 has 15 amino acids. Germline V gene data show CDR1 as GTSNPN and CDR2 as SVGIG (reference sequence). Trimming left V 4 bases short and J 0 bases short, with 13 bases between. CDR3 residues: CAWTGKGSSGNTIYF. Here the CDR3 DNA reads TGTGCCTGGACCGGAAAGGGTAGCTCTGGAAACACCATATATTTT.

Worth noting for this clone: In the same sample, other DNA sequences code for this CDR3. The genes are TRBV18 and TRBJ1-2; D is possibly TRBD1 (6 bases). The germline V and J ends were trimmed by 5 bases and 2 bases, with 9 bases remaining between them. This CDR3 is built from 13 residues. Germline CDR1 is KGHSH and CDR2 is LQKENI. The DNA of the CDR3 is TGTGCCAGCTCAGCCCAGGGGAACTATGGCTACACCTTC. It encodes CASSAQGNYGYTF.

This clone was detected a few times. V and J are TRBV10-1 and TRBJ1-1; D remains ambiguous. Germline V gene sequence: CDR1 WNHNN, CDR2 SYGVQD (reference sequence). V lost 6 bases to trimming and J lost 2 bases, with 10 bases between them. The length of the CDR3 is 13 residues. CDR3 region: CASRRTLNTEAFF. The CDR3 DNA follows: TGCGCCAGCAGACGAACCTTAAACACTGAAGCTTTCTTT.

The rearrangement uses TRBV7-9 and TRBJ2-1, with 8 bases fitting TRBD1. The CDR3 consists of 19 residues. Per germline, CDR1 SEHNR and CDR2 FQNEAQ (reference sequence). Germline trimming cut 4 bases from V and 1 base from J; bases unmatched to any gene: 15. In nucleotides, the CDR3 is TGTGCCAGCAGCTCCCCCGGGACAGGCGAATTTAGGTCCTACAATGAGCAGTTCTTC. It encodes CASSSPGTGEFRSYNEQFF. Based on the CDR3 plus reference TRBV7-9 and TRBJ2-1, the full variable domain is DTGVSQNPRHKITKRGQNVTFRCDPISEHNRLYWYRQTLGQGPEFLTYFQNEAQLEKSRLLSDRFSAERPKGSFSTLEIQRTEQGDSAMYLCASSSPGTGEFRSYNEQFFGPGTRLTVL.

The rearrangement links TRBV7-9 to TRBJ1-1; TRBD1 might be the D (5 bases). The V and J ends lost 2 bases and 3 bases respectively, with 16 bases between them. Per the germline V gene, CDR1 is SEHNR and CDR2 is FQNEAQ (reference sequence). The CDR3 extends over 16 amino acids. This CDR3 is CASSLLKGISDTEAFF. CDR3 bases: TGTGCCAGCAGCTTATTGAAGGGGATCTCAGACACTGAAGCTTTCTTT.

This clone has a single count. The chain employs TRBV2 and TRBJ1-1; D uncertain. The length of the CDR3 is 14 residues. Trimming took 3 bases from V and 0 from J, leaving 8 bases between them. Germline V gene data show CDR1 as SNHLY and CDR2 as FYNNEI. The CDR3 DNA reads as TGTGCCAGCAGTGAGGAGAGCCTGAACACTGAAGCTTTCTTT. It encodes CASSEESLNTEAFF.

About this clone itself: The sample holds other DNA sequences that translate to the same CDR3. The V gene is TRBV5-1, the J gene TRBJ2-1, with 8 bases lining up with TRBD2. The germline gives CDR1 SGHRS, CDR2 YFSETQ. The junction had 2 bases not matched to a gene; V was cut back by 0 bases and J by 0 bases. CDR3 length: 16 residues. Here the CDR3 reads CASSLVAGNSYNEQFF. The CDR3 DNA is TGCGCCAGCAGCTTGGTAGCGGGGAACTCCTACAATGAGCAGTTCTTC.

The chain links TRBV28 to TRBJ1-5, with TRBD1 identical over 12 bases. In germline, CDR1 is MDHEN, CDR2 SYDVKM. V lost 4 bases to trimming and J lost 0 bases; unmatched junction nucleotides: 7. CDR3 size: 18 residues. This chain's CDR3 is CASSSPGQGAVSNQPQHF. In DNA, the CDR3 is TGTGCCAGCAGTTCCCCGGGACAGGGGGCGGTTAGCAATCAGCCCCAGCATTTT. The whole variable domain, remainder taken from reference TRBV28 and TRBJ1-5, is DVKVTQSSRYLVKRTGEKVFLECVQDMDHENMFWYRQDPGLGLRLIYFSYDVKMKEKGDIPEGYSVSREKKERFSLILESASTNQTSMYLCASSSPGQGAVSNQPQHFGDGTRLSIL.